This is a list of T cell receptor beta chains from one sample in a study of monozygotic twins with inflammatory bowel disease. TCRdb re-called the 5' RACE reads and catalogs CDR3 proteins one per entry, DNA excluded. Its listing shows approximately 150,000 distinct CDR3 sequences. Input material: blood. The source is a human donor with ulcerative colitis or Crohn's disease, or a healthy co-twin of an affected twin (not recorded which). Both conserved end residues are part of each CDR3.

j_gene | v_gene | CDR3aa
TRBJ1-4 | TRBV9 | CASSPKHTRPEKLFF
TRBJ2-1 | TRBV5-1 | CASMFTSGGANEQFF
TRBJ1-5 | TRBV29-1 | CSVSTGPGQPQHF
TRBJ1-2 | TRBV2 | CASSDRNPGQGSADGYTF
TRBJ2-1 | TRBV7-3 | CASSLASGYNEQFF
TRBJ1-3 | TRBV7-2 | CASSLFRDGNTIYF
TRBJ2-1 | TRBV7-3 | CASSSDLTTARVEQFF
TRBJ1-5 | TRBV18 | CASSLGQNQPQHF
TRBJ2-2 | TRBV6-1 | CAIPGQQNTGELFF
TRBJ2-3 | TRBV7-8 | CASRGGGGGTDTQYF
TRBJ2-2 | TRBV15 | CATSGQGAYTEELFF
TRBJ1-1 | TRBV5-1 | CASSLDPDSTAFF
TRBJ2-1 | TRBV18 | CASSPGQATNNEQFF